These T cell receptor beta chains were read from a single sample in a study of OX40 agonist ivuxolimab in advanced cancers. The protocol was immunoSEQ multiplex PCR, while the TCRdb copy is restricted to in-frame clones and leaves out a portion. The sample lists tens of thousands of clones, about 87% occurring once. This specimen consisted of CD4+ or CD8+ T cells sorted from blood, obtained in a trial of the OX40 agonist ivuxolimab. These receptor sequences come from an adult with an advanced solid tumor such as melanoma, head and neck, liver or kidney cancer. CDR3s include the opening cysteine and the closing phenylalanine or tryptophan. A D gene is named only where the DNA matches it firmly. The size field is filled for only some rows; it gives once, few, many or a size class.

len: 13; v_gene: TRBV14; d_gene: TRBD2; j_gene: TRBJ2-1; abundance: NA; CDR3aa: CASSQEGGAGQFF; CDR3nt: TGTGCCAGCAGCCAAGAGGGAGGGGCTGGGCAGTTCTTC
len: 15; v_gene: TRBV9; d_gene: TRBD1; j_gene: TRBJ1-2; abundance: NA; CDR3aa: CASSEGTGGYYGYTF; CDR3nt: TGTGCCAGCAGCGAGGGGACAGGGGGTTACTATGGCTACACCTTC
len: 16; v_gene: TRBV6-5; d_gene: NA; j_gene: TRBJ2-2; abundance: NA; CDR3aa: CASSYSYGENTGELFF; CDR3nt: TGTGCCAGCAGTTACTCGTACGGGGAGAACACCGGGGAGCTGTTTTTT
len: 15; v_gene: TRBV7-9; d_gene: NA; j_gene: TRBJ2-5; abundance: NA; CDR3aa: CASSLAGYGGETQYF; CDR3nt: TGTGCCAGCAGCTTAGCGGGGTATGGAGGCGAGACCCAGTACTTC
len: 17; v_gene: TRBV28; d_gene: TRBD1; j_gene: TRBJ1-5; abundance: NA; CDR3aa: CATLRGVQGFSNQPQHF; CDR3nt: TGTGCCACCTTAAGAGGGGTACAGGGGTTTAGCAATCAGCCCCAGCATTTT
len: 15; v_gene: TRBV6-4; d_gene: NA; j_gene: TRBJ2-6; abundance: NA; CDR3aa: CASSDSHSGANVLTF; CDR3nt: TGTGCCAGCAGTGACTCGCACTCTGGGGCCAACGTCCTGACTTTC
len: 15; v_gene: TRBV4-1; d_gene: NA; j_gene: TRBJ1-1; abundance: NA; CDR3aa: CASSQAKELNTEAFF; CDR3nt: TGCGCCAGCAGCCAAGCAAAAGAGCTGAACACTGAAGCTTTCTTT
len: 14; v_gene: TRBV5-1; d_gene: TRBD1; j_gene: TRBJ2-7; abundance: few; CDR3aa: CASSSDRASYEQYF; CDR3nt: TGCGCCAGCAGCTCGGACAGGGCTTCCTACGAGCAGTACTTC
len: 14; v_gene: TRBV6-6; d_gene: NA; j_gene: TRBJ2-1; abundance: once; CDR3aa: CASSYGYPGNEQFF; CDR3nt: TGTGCCAGCAGTTACGGTTATCCCGGTAATGAGCAGTTCTTC
len: 15; v_gene: TRBV27; d_gene: TRBD2; j_gene: TRBJ2-1; abundance: NA; CDR3aa: CASRLSGSSYNEQFF; CDR3nt: TGTGCCAGCAGACTCAGCGGGAGCTCCTACAATGAGCAGTTCTTC
len: 13; v_gene: TRBV10-1; d_gene: NA; j_gene: TRBJ2-5; abundance: NA; CDR3aa: CASSGGQLETQYF; CDR3nt: TGCGCCAGCAGTGGGGGACAATTGGAGACCCAGTACTTC
len: 15; v_gene: TRBV30; d_gene: NA; j_gene: TRBJ2-2; abundance: NA; CDR3aa: CAWSVPGTSTGELFF; CDR3nt: TGTGCCTGGAGTGTACCCGGAACGAGCACCGGGGAGCTGTTTTTT
len: 17; v_gene: TRBV4-3; d_gene: NA; j_gene: TRBJ1-3; abundance: NA; CDR3aa: CASSQDTGPYSGNTIYF; CDR3nt: TGCGCCAGCAGCCAAGATACAGGACCCTACTCTGGAAACACCATATATTTT
len: 12; v_gene: TRBV5-1; d_gene: NA; j_gene: TRBJ2-7; abundance: NA; CDR3aa: CASSFPGEGRYF; CDR3nt: TGCGCCAGCAGCTTCCCCGGCGAGGGGAGGTACTTC
len: 15; v_gene: TRBV6-1; d_gene: NA; j_gene: TRBJ2-6; abundance: NA; CDR3aa: CASSETGSGANVLTF; CDR3nt: TGTGCCAGCAGTGAGACAGGCTCTGGGGCCAACGTCCTGACTTTC
len: 11; v_gene: TRBV19; d_gene: NA; j_gene: TRBJ2-5; abundance: NA; CDR3aa: CASSLGETQYF; CDR3nt: TGTGCCAGTAGCCTCGGCGAGACCCAGTACTTC
len: 16; v_gene: TRBV5-5; d_gene: NA; j_gene: TRBJ2-7; abundance: NA; CDR3aa: CASSPGIGSGTYEQYF; CDR3nt: TGTGCCAGCAGCCCTGGAATAGGAAGCGGTACATACGAGCAGTACTTC
len: 16; v_gene: TRBV7-3; d_gene: TRBD2; j_gene: TRBJ2-1; abundance: NA; CDR3aa: CASSLMGAGGYNEQFF; CDR3nt: TGTGCCAGCAGCTTAATGGGAGCGGGAGGCTACAATGAGCAGTTCTTC
len: 14; v_gene: TRBV30; d_gene: TRBD1; j_gene: TRBJ1-3; abundance: NA; CDR3aa: CAWRNRGAGNTIYF; CDR3nt: TGTGCCTGGAGGAACAGGGGTGCTGGAAACACCATATATTTT
len: 14; v_gene: TRBV7-6; d_gene: TRBD2; j_gene: TRBJ2-1; abundance: once; CDR3aa: CASSKTSGYNEQFF; CDR3nt: TGTGCCAGCAGTAAGACTAGCGGATACAATGAGCAGTTCTTC
len: 16; v_gene: TRBV11-3; d_gene: TRBD1; j_gene: TRBJ2-5; abundance: NA; CDR3aa: CASSRGQGAGQETQYF; CDR3nt: TGTGCCAGCAGCAGGGGACAGGGGGCTGGGCAAGAGACCCAGTACTTC
len: 13; v_gene: TRBV7-3; d_gene: NA; j_gene: TRBJ1-5; abundance: NA; CDR3aa: CASSLNAEQPQHF; CDR3nt: TGTGCCAGCAGCTTAAATGCAGAGCAGCCCCAGCATTTT
len: 18; v_gene: TRBV19; d_gene: TRBD2; j_gene: TRBJ2-6; abundance: NA; CDR3aa: CASKPLLAGEGGANVLTF; CDR3nt: TGTGCCAGTAAACCTTTACTAGCGGGAGAAGGTGGGGCCAACGTCCTGACTTTC
len: 13; v_gene: TRBV10-1; d_gene: NA; j_gene: TRBJ2-2; abundance: NA; CDR3aa: CASSDSTRGELFF; CDR3nt: TGCGCCAGCAGTGACAGTACTCGGGGGGAGCTGTTTTTT
len: 14; v_gene: TRBV7-9; d_gene: TRBD2; j_gene: TRBJ2-3; abundance: NA; CDR3aa: CASSFSGSQDTQYF; CDR3nt: TGTGCCAGCAGCTTTAGCGGGAGTCAAGATACGCAGTATTTT
len: 13; v_gene: TRBV19; d_gene: NA; j_gene: TRBJ1-2; abundance: NA; CDR3aa: CASSGQFNYGYTF; CDR3nt: TGTGCCAGTAGTGGGCAGTTTAACTATGGCTACACCTTC
len: 16; v_gene: TRBV7-6; d_gene: NA; j_gene: TRBJ2-3; abundance: NA; CDR3aa: CASSPLGPSVADTQYF; CDR3nt: TGTGCCAGCAGCCCCCTCGGTCCTAGCGTCGCAGATACGCAGTATTTT
len: 14; v_gene: TRBV28; d_gene: NA; j_gene: TRBJ1-4; abundance: NA; CDR3aa: CASSFGQGREKLFF; CDR3nt: TGTGCCAGCAGTTTCGGGCAGGGTCGAGAAAAACTGTTTTTT
len: 14; v_gene: TRBV19; d_gene: NA; j_gene: TRBJ2-1; abundance: NA; CDR3aa: CASIDGGYNNEQFF; CDR3nt: TGTGCCAGTATCGACGGGGGTTACAACAATGAGCAGTTCTTC
len: 13; v_gene: TRBV28; d_gene: TRBD1; j_gene: TRBJ1-2; abundance: NA; CDR3aa: CASSSGTGGGYTF; CDR3nt: TGTGCTAGCAGTAGTGGGACAGGGGGTGGCTACACCTTC
len: 15; v_gene: TRBV19; d_gene: NA; j_gene: TRBJ2-2; abundance: once; CDR3aa: CASTRPGSNTGELFF; CDR3nt: TGTGCCAGCACCAGACCGGGTTCGAACACCGGGGAGCTGTTTTTT
len: 18; v_gene: TRBV29-1; d_gene: TRBD1; j_gene: TRBJ2-6; abundance: NA; CDR3aa: CSVEDRGTGSSGANVLTF; CDR3nt: TGCAGCGTTGAAGATAGAGGGACAGGGAGCTCTGGGGCCAACGTCCTGACTTTC
len: 15; v_gene: TRBV7-8; d_gene: TRBD1; j_gene: TRBJ2-1; abundance: NA; CDR3aa: CASSPRQGAYNEQFF; CDR3nt: TGTGCCAGCAGCCCCAGACAGGGGGCCTACAATGAGCAGTTCTTC
len: 13; v_gene: TRBV6-1; d_gene: TRBD2; j_gene: TRBJ2-4; abundance: NA; CDR3aa: CASSVGVAGLVDF; CDR3nt: TGTGCCAGCAGTGTGGGGGTAGCGGGGCTGGTTGACTTC
len: 14; v_gene: TRBV11-2; d_gene: NA; j_gene: TRBJ1-2; abundance: once; CDR3aa: CASSLAREDYGYTF; CDR3nt: TGTGCCAGCAGCTTAGCCAGGGAGGACTATGGCTACACCTTC
len: 14; v_gene: TRBV28; d_gene: NA; j_gene: TRBJ2-5; abundance: NA; CDR3aa: CASSLIGQQETQYF; CDR3nt: TGTGCCAGCAGTTTAATAGGACAGCAAGAGACCCAGTACTTC
len: 14; v_gene: TRBV5-1; d_gene: TRBD1; j_gene: TRBJ1-4; abundance: NA; CDR3aa: CASSWDRGNEKLFF; CDR3nt: TGCGCCAGCAGCTGGGACAGGGGGAACGAAAAACTGTTTTTT
len: 13; v_gene: TRBV2; d_gene: NA; j_gene: TRBJ1-1; abundance: NA; CDR3aa: CASKADMNTEAFF; CDR3nt: TGTGCCAGCAAGGCGGATATGAACACTGAAGCTTTCTTT
len: 17; v_gene: TRBV28; d_gene: TRBD1; j_gene: TRBJ1-5; abundance: NA; CDR3aa: CASEGRGLRKSNQPQHF; CDR3nt: TGTGCCAGCGAAGGCAGGGGGCTTCGGAAGAGCAATCAGCCCCAGCATTTT
len: 13; v_gene: TRBV30; d_gene: NA; j_gene: TRBJ1-4; abundance: once; CDR3aa: CAWSVGTGEKLFF; CDR3nt: TGTGCCTGGAGTGTAGGCACCGGGGAAAAACTGTTTTTT
len: 13; v_gene: TRBV27; d_gene: NA; j_gene: TRBJ2-7; abundance: NA; CDR3aa: CASSLQGGYEQYF; CDR3nt: TGTGCCAGCAGCTTGCAAGGGGGATACGAGCAGTACTTC
len: 16; v_gene: TRBV5-4; d_gene: NA; j_gene: TRBJ2-7; abundance: NA; CDR3aa: CASSPGQTTSFYEQYF; CDR3nt: TGTGCCAGCAGCCCAGGACAGACCACATCTTTCTACGAGCAGTACTTC